Below are 24 T cell receptor beta chains sequenced from a single sample in a study of spatial heterogeneity in lung cancer. TCRdb re-analysed the 5' RACE reads in MiXCR, keeping a single row per CDR3 protein. The sample yields approximately 12,000 distinct CDR3 sequences, roughly 6.4% seen once. The time point: sample taken at primary tumor resection. Extraction of whole RNA from tumor, nontumor lung or frozen PBMC preceded unsorted sequencing. This specimen was normal lung tissue next to the tumor, taken at surgery. All receptors come from a male donor with early-stage non-small cell lung cancer.

This clonotype has a count of ten or more. Since it is a stray read in a library aimed at alpha chains, this beta chain has a size that is not meaningful. The chain recombines TRBV6-1 with TRBJ2-7; D is perhaps TRBD1 (6 bases). The V end was cut by 4 bases, the J end by 1 base, with 11 bases between. Germline V gene sequence: CDR1 MNHNS, CDR2 SASEGT. The CDR3 spans 14 residues. CDR3 residues: CASSARTDSYEQYF. DNA for the CDR3: TGTGCCAGCAGTGCCCGGACAGATTCCTACGAGCAGTACTTC.

This clonotype was picked up many times. This beta chain is a stray read from a library made for alpha chains; its abundance is not meaningful. The chain joins TRBV5-1 to TRBJ2-1, with 9 nucleotides matching TRBD2. The CDR3 is 17 residues long. Unmatched junction bases numbered 9, after V lost 3 bases and J lost 2 bases. The V gene's germline CDR1 is SGHRS and CDR2 YFSETQ. CDR3 loop: CASSYFSGSQTYNEQFF. Here the CDR3 DNA reads TGCGCCAGCAGCTACTTTAGCGGGAGCCAGACCTACAATGAGCAGTTCTTC.

This clonotype was observed many times. The library was prepared for alpha chains; this beta chain is a stray read, so its frequency means little. The V and J genes are TRBV6-1 and TRBJ1-2, with D tentatively TRBD1 (5 bases). Germline values: CDR1 MNHNS, CDR2 SASEGT. The CDR3 runs to 13 residues. V shed 6 bases and J shed 7 bases, with 15 bases lying between them. The CDR3 DNA reads as TGTGCCAGCAGCCTATCAGGGTCTAGTGGCTACACCTTC. Its translation is CASSLSGSSGYTF.

This clonotype appeared many times. The library was prepared for alpha chains; this beta chain is a stray read, so its frequency means little. This chain uses TRBV29-1 with TRBJ2-5, with TRBD1 identical over 11 bases. The germline gives CDR1 SQVTM, CDR2 ANQGSEA. Trimming cost V 6 bases and J 4 bases; bases outside gene matches: 7. The CDR3 sequence is 14 residues long. CDR3 loop: CSVLDRGRLETQYF. The CDR3 DNA follows: TGCAGCGTCCTGGACAGGGGGCGATTAGAGACCCAGTACTTC. The full variable domain, with the rest looked up from reference TRBV29-1 and TRBJ2-5, is SAVISQKPSRDICQRGTSLTIQCQVDSQVTMMFWYRQQPGQSLTLIATANQGSEATYESGFVIDKFPISRPNLTFSTLTVSNMSPEDSSIYLCSVLDRGRLETQYFGPGTRLLVL.

This clonotype was seen ten or more times. Being off target in a library aimed at alpha chains, this beta chain has a size of little meaning. The rearrangement uses TRBV20-1 and TRBJ1-3, with D uncertain. V was trimmed by 0 bases and J by 7 bases, leaving 7 bases between them. The germline V gene encodes CDR1 DFQATT and CDR2 SNEGSKA (reference sequence). This CDR3 is 12 amino acids long. CDR3 protein: CSAREGSNTIYF. The CDR3 DNA sequence: TGCAGTGCTAGAGAGGGTTCGAACACCATATATTTT.

The table lists this clonotype with many counts. This beta chain is off target for a library built for alpha chains, so its abundance means little. J is TRBJ2-2 and V is TRBV10-2; 11 bases are shared with TRBD2. The germline V gene encodes CDR1 WSHSY and CDR2 SAAADI. Trimming cost V 5 bases and J 1 base; bases outside gene matches: 0. The CDR3 loop spans 15 amino acids. CDR3 in DNA: TGCGCCAGCAGTACTAGCGGGAGGAACACCGGGGAGCTGTTTTTT. It codes for CASSTSGRNTGELFF.

This clonotype was observed at least ten times. Because the library targeted alpha chains, this beta chain is an off-target read whose size means little. The chain employs TRBV10-3 and TRBJ1-3; 8 positions match TRBD1. The CDR3 loop spans 12 amino acids. Per the germline V gene, CDR1 is ENHRY and CDR2 is SYGVKD. V was clipped by 10 bases and J by 5 bases; unmatched bases: 4. The CDR3 nucleotides read TGTGCCACAGGGACAGGTAGAAACACCATATATTTT. Translated, it gives CATGTGRNTIYF.

About this clonotype itself: The library was prepared for alpha chains; this beta chain is a stray read, so its frequency means little. The V call is TRBV27, the J call TRBJ2-1, with D perhaps being TRBD1 or TRBD2 (5 bases each). Trimming stripped 4 bases from V and 1 base from J, with 14 bases between. Germline V lookup: CDR1 MNHEY, CDR2 SMNVEV (reference sequence). This CDR3 has 16 residues. In DNA form, the CDR3 reads TGTGCCAGCAGTTCTTACCGGGGCGGGTCCTACAATGAGCAGTTCTTC. Amino acids: CASSSYRGGSYNEQFF.

A remark on this clonotype: This beta chain is a stray read from a library made for alpha chains; its abundance is not meaningful. This chain links TRBV6-2 or TRBV6-3 with TRBJ1-1; D uncertain. V lost 7 bases and J lost 3, with 15 bases in between. Germline V CDR1 and CDR2: MNHEY, SVGEGT. CDR3 length: 14 amino acids. In nucleotides, the CDR3 is TGTGCCAGCACCAGATCTGGGTCTTACACTGAAGCTTTCTTT. Translated: CASTRSGSYTEAFF.

This clonotype was recorded many times. In a library made to pick up alpha chains, this beta chain is a stray read with a size that means little. The rearrangement uses TRBV4-2 and TRBJ2-1; TRBD1 might be the D (6 bases). This CDR3 has 13 residues. V shed 0 bases and J shed 8 bases, with 8 bases lying between them. Germline V gene data show CDR1 as LGHNA and CDR2 as YNFKEQ. CDR3 nucleotide sequence: TGTGCCAGCAGCCAAGATGAGGGGGATGAGCAGTTCTTC. Translation: CASSQDEGDEQFF.

This clonotype was picked up many times. Found in a library prepared for alpha chains, this beta chain is an off-target read, and its abundance has little meaning. The rearrangement joins TRBV5-3 to TRBJ1-5; D possibly corresponds to TRBD1 (6 bases). TRBV5-3 is reported as an ORF; its role is uncertain. V was shortened by 4 bases and J by 4 bases, with 21 bases between the two germline ends. The CDR3 spans 17 residues. CDR3 in DNA: TGTGCCAGAAGCGTAATGAAGCGACGGACAGATAATCAGCCCCAGCATTTT. Its protein product is CARSVMKRRTDNQPQHF.

A note on this clonotype: Because the library targeted alpha chains, this beta chain is an off-target read whose size means little. The rearrangement joins TRBV11-2 to TRBJ2-7, with 10 bases aligning to TRBD2. The J call may be wrong; the DNA end is better matched by TRBJ2-1. Germline CDR1 is SGHAT and CDR2 is FQNNGV. CDR3 length equals 19 residues. As DNA, the CDR3 is TGTGCCAGCAGCTTACCGCCCCCTCTAGCGGGGGTCTTGTACAATGAGCAGTTCTTC. Encoded protein: CASSLPPPLAGVLYNEQFF.

This clonotype was counted ten times or more. This beta chain turned up in a library designed for alpha chains; as an off-target read, its abundance says little. This chain uses TRBV15 with TRBJ1-4; 7 bases map to TRBD1. Germline V gene sequence: CDR1 LNHNV, CDR2 YYDKDF (reference sequence). With 3 bases clipped from V and 3 bases from J, the junction kept 4 bases outside the gene matches. The CDR3 length is 15 residues. CDR3 residues: CATSSGTDPNEKLFF. CDR3 in DNA: TGTGCCACCAGCAGCGGGACAGACCCTAATGAAAAACTGTTTTTT.

This clonotype is medium-sized within its sample. The library was built for alpha chains, so this beta chain is an off-target read and its size means little. This chain uses TRBV12-3 or TRBV12-4 with TRBJ2-7; D is perhaps TRBD1 or TRBD2 (5 bases each). V shed 3 bases and J shed 5 bases, with 14 bases lying between them. This CDR3 contains 14 residues. The CDR3 loop reads CASSLSEPGHEQYF. The CDR3 region has the DNA TGTGCCAGCAGTTTGTCCGAGCCGGGACACGAGCAGTACTTC.

This clonotype was found many times. This beta chain is a stray read from a library made for alpha chains; its abundance is not meaningful. CDR3 loop: CASSQAGGRRDSYEQYF. CDR3 nucleotides: TGTGCCAGCAGCCAAGCCGGCGGGAGGCGAGACTCTTACGAGCAGTACTTC. This rearrangement joins TRBV4-2 to TRBJ2-7; TRBD2 agrees at 8 bases. V dropped 1 base and J dropped 4; count of bases not matched to a gene: 12. Looked up from germline, CDR1 is LGHNA and CDR2 is YNFKEQ. CDR3 length: 17 amino acids.

By its share, this clonotype is medium-sized (0.01 to 0.1%). Found in a library prepared for alpha chains, this beta chain is an off-target read, and its abundance has little meaning. V usage is TRBV30 and J usage is TRBJ2-2; D is uncertain. V lost 0 bases and J lost 3, with 8 bases in between. Germline V CDR1 and CDR2: GTSNPN, SVGIG (reference sequence). The CDR3 is 14 residues long. CDR3 protein: CAWSVLPDTGELFF. CDR3 sequence (DNA): TGTGCCTGGAGTGTACTCCCGGACACCGGGGAGCTGTTTTTT.

This clonotype occurred a few times. This beta chain is an unintended read in a library built for alpha chains; its size means little. In DNA, the CDR3 is TGCAGTGCTACGAAGGTTAGCGGGAGCTTAGGGGATGAGCAGTTCTTC. Translation gives CSATKVSGSLGDEQFF. The chain recombines TRBV20-1 with TRBJ2-1, with 9 bases lining up with TRBD2. Germline values: CDR1 DFQATT, CDR2 SNEGSKA (reference sequence). Trimming removed 4 bases from V and 8 bases from J; junction bases left unmatched: 15. The CDR3 sequence is 16 residues long.

Worth noting for this clonotype: This beta chain is an unintended read in a library built for alpha chains; its size means little. The gene calls are TRBV29-1 and TRBJ2-7; TRBD1 matches at 8 bases. The trim removed 1 base at V and 5 bases at J, leaving 4 bases unmatched. CDR3 length: 13 amino acids. Germline V CDR1 and CDR2: SQVTM, ANQGSEA. In DNA, the CDR3 is TGCAGCGTTGAAGGCCCAGGGGGCGACGAGCAGTACTTC. It is translated as CSVEGPGGDEQYF.

In this sample, this clonotype turned up many times. This beta chain turned up in a library designed for alpha chains; as an off-target read, its abundance says little. The V and J genes are TRBV24-1 and TRBJ1-1; TRBD1 matches at 7 bases. The CDR3 spans 15 residues. Unmatched junction bases numbered 6, after V lost 2 bases and J lost 4 bases. Looked up from germline, CDR1 is KGHDR and CDR2 is SFDVKD. The CDR3 here is CATSDSGRGGTEAFF. The CDR3 DNA follows: TGTGCCACCAGTGATTCGGGCAGGGGGGGCACTGAAGCTTTCTTT.

Details on this clonotype: Being off target in a library aimed at alpha chains, this beta chain has a size of little meaning. The chain couples TRBV12-3 or TRBV12-4 to TRBJ1-4; no firm D call. V was clipped by 0 bases and J by 3 bases, with 14 bases between them. This CDR3 has 17 residues. The CDR3 sequence is CASSLALGRVANEKLFF. The CDR3 bases are TGTGCCAGCAGTTTAGCGCTAGGGAGGGTGGCTAATGAAAAACTGTTTTTT.

Relative to its sample, this clonotype is medium-sized (0.01 to 0.1%). This beta chain appears as a stray read in a library generated for alpha chains; its size is not informative. The V call is TRBV7-9, the J call TRBJ1-2, with D unclear. The CDR3 consists of 16 residues. V shed 5 bases and J shed 4 bases, with 20 bases lying between them. CDR1 and CDR2 from the germline V gene are SEHNR and FQNEAQ (reference sequence). This CDR3 is CASSQILPGSLYGYTF. The CDR3 coding sequence is TGTGCCAGCAGCCAAATCCTACCAGGCTCTCTCTATGGCTACACCTTC.

Concerning this clonotype itself: This beta chain is off target for a library built for alpha chains, so its abundance means little. The chain couples TRBV10-3 to TRBJ2-7, with 9 positions matching TRBD1. The J segment lost 4 bases and the V segment lost 10 bases, leaving 5 bases of the junction unmatched. The CDR3 is 12 amino acids. In germline, CDR1 is ENHRY, CDR2 SYGVKD. The CDR3 region has the DNA TGTGCCAGCAGACAGGGGGGGTACGAGCAGTACTTC. Its protein product is CASRQGGYEQYF.

This clonotype was observed at least ten times. This beta chain is a stray sequence in a library constructed for alpha chains; its clone size is not meaningful. The chain has TRBV2 and TRBJ1-2; a possible D gene is TRBD1 (5 bases). Trimming left V 7 bases short and J 7 bases short, with 19 bases between. Germline values: CDR1 SNHLY, CDR2 FYNNEI. The length of the CDR3 is 14 residues. CDR3 sequence reads: CASMVTEGAGGYTF. The CDR3 DNA reads as TGTGCCAGCATGGTAACGGAAGGGGCAGGTGGCTACACCTTC.

Ten or more counts support this clonotype. This beta chain is off target for a library built for alpha chains, so its abundance means little. The CDR3 sequence is CASRDISTYEQYF. CDR3 DNA sequence: TGTGCCAGTAGGGACATAAGTACCTACGAGCAGTACTTC. The chain has TRBV19 and TRBJ2-7; D perhaps matches TRBD1 (5 bases). Trimming took off 6 bases at V and 2 bases at J, with 11 bases between the two ends. The CDR3 runs 13 residues. Germline CDR1 is LNHDA and CDR2 is SQIVND (reference sequence).